The 25 T cell receptor beta chains listed next were all sequenced from one sample in a study of OX40 agonist ivuxolimab in advanced cancers. TCRdb keeps only in-frame clones here, not all; method: immunoSEQ multiplex PCR. The sample has 60,000 to 85,000 clones; approximately 87% are singletons. The sample here was CD4+ or CD8+ T cells sorted from blood, taken in a trial of the OX40 agonist ivuxolimab. The receptors come from an adult with an advanced solid tumor such as melanoma, head and neck, liver or kidney cancer.

The DNA of the CDR3 is TGTGCCAGCAGTGAATCGGGAGGGTTGAACACCGGGGAGCTGTTTTTT. Translating gives CASSESGGLNTGELFF. The rearrangement links TRBV6-4 to TRBJ2-2, with 8 nucleotides matching TRBD2. The CDR3 contains 16 residues. V trimming: 3 bases; J trimming: 1 base; junction bases outside the gene matches: 4. Per the germline V gene, CDR1 is MRHNA and CDR2 is SNTAGT.

The DNA of the CDR3 is TGTGCCAGTAGTACCACAGGGGGGAACACTGAAGCTTTCTTT. Encoded protein: CASSTTGGNTEAFF. The chain couples TRBV19 to TRBJ1-1; 8 positions match TRBD1. With V trimmed by 4 bases and J by 1 base, 2 bases remained unmatched. The CDR3 is made up of 14 amino acids. CDR1 and CDR2 (germline): LNHDA, SQIVND (reference sequence).

This clone came up a few times. This chain uses TRBV11-3 with TRBJ2-1; 8 nucleotides match TRBD2. CDR3 length: 16 amino acids. Per the germline V gene, CDR1 is SGHNT and CDR2 is YENEEA. The J segment lost 2 bases and the V segment lost 5 bases, leaving 8 bases of the junction unmatched. The CDR3 coding sequence is TGTGCCAGCAGCCCCCGGGGGGGAGAAACCTACAATGAGCAGTTCTTC. Protein product: CASSPRGGETYNEQFF.

This clone has just a few counts. This rearrangement joins TRBV19 to TRBJ1-2; D remains unclear. The germline V and J ends were trimmed by 1 base and 4 bases, with 7 bases remaining between them. CDR3 size: 13 residues. Looked up from germline, CDR1 is LNHDA and CDR2 is SQIVND (reference sequence). In DNA form, the CDR3 reads TGTGCCAGTAGTATAGGGCGACTCTATGGCTACACCTTC. It translates to CASSIGRLYGYTF.

The genes are TRBV18 and TRBJ2-5; no clear D gene. Germline CDR1 reads KGHSH; CDR2 reads LQKENI. This CDR3 comprises 14 residues. Trimming took off 0 bases at V and 1 base at J, with 6 bases between the two ends. CDR3 protein: CASSPPTAQETQYF. DNA for the CDR3: TGTGCCAGCTCACCACCCACAGCCCAAGAGACCCAGTACTTC.

This clone appeared a few times. This chain joins TRBV4-1 and TRBJ1-1; no reliable D call. Germline assignment: CDR1 MGHRA and CDR2 YSYEKL. With 4 bases removed from V and 10 bases from J, the gap between germline ends came to 16 bases. This CDR3 region has 13 residues. DNA for the CDR3: TGCGCCAGCAGCCCCGGACTTCCCCACGTAGCTTTCTTT. Its protein product is CASSPGLPHVAFF.

The chain is built from TRBV7-9 and TRBJ1-2; no definite D call. The CDR3 contains 13 residues. The V end lost 2 bases, the J end lost 4 bases, and 8 bases lay between the germline ends. Germline CDR1 reads SEHNR; CDR2 reads FQNEAQ (reference sequence). The CDR3, as DNA: TGTGCCAGCAGCTTACTCAGCCTCTATGGCTACACCTTC. This sequence encodes CASSLLSLYGYTF.

The gene calls are TRBV5-5 and TRBJ1-1; 8 nucleotides line up with TRBD1. The V gene's germline CDR1 is SGHKS and CDR2 YYEKEE (reference sequence). V shed 3 bases, J shed 5 bases, and the junction held 6 bases outside the gene matches. CDR3 size: 14 residues. CDR3 in amino acids: CASSYSQGETEAFF. In nucleotides, the CDR3 is TGTGCCAGCAGCTACTCACAGGGGGAGACTGAAGCTTTCTTT.

The count of this clone is one. The J gene is TRBJ1-5, the V gene TRBV15; D is unresolved. The germline V and J ends were trimmed by 3 bases and 2 bases, with 8 bases remaining between them. The CDR3 covers 14 residues. Germline CDR1 and CDR2: LNHNV and YYDKDF (reference sequence). The CDR3 DNA is TGTGCCACCAGCAGCCGGTTTGGCAATCAGCCCCAGCATTTT. Its protein is CATSSRFGNQPQHF.

This chain joins TRBV9 and TRBJ2-3; D ambiguous. Germline V CDR1 and CDR2: SGDLS, YYNGEE. The V and J ends lost 4 bases and 4 bases respectively, with 7 bases between them. CDR3 length equals 12 residues. CDR3 coding DNA: TGTGCCAGCAGCCCCTTCTCAGATACGCAGTATTTT. Translating it yields CASSPFSDTQYF.

The rearrangement joins TRBV2 to TRBJ2-7; D is possibly TRBD1 (6 bases). Trimming removed 8 bases at V and 3 bases at J, with 8 bases between. This CDR3 comprises 11 residues. In germline, CDR1 is SNHLY, CDR2 FYNNEI. This chain's CDR3 is CASRDNYEQYF. The CDR3 nucleotides are TGTGCCAGCCGGGACAACTACGAGCAGTACTTC.

The genes are TRBV30 and TRBJ1-2; D remains ambiguous. Germline CDR1 GTSNPN, CDR2 SVGIG (reference sequence). This CDR3 has 13 residues. Trimming took off 0 bases at V and 1 base at J, with 6 bases between the two ends. The CDR3 spells CAWSVRHNYGYTF. CDR3 DNA: TGTGCCTGGAGTGTCCGGCATAACTATGGCTACACCTTC.

The genes are TRBV29-1 and TRBJ2-1, with TRBD2 matching 8 bases. Unmatched junction bases numbered 8, after V lost 8 bases and J lost 11 bases. The CDR3 has 11 amino acids. Germline V CDR1 and CDR2: SQVTM, ANQGSEA. CDR3 DNA: TGCAGCATTACCCGGACTAGCAAGCAGTTCTTC. It translates to CSITRTSKQFF.

The chain links TRBV6-1 to TRBJ2-1; tentatively, D is TRBD2 (6 bases). Germline V CDR1 and CDR2: MNHNS, SASEGT. Trimming cost V 5 bases and J 5 bases, with 13 bases left between them. The CDR3 consists of 14 residues. Here the CDR3 DNA reads TGTGCCAGCAGTTGGGACTTCCTCAACAATGAGCAGTTCTTC. This encodes CASSWDFLNNEQFF.

J is TRBJ2-7 and V is TRBV7-3; 7 nucleotides match TRBD1. The ends lost 5 bases at V and 2 bases at J; junction bases unmatched: 6. The germline gives CDR1 SGHTA, CDR2 FQGTGA. There are 14 residues in the CDR3. The DNA for the CDR3 is TGTGCCAGCAGCCTTACCGGGACAGCCTACGAGCAGTACTTC. As protein: CASSLTGTAYEQYF.

J is TRBJ1-4 and V is TRBV9; 7 bases map to TRBD1. V gave up 2 bases and J gave up 8 bases; unmatched junction bases: 9. CDR3 size: 15 residues. Germline CDR1 is SGDLS and CDR2 is YYNGEE. CDR3: CASSVWKGGGEKLFF. In DNA, the CDR3 is TGTGCCAGCAGCGTGTGGAAAGGGGGCGGAGAAAAACTGTTTTTT.

V is TRBV7-6 and J is TRBJ2-1, with D possibly being TRBD1 or TRBD2 (6 bases each). The CDR3 runs 15 residues. Germline V gene lookup returns CDR1 SGHVS and CDR2 FNYEAQ. Trimming pared 1 base from V and 0 bases from J, leaving 7 bases between. CDR3 sequence: CASSLEGGSYNEQFF. The CDR3 bases are TGTGCCAGCAGCTTAGAGGGGGGCTCCTACAATGAGCAGTTCTTC.

J is TRBJ1-5 and V is TRBV6-5; TRBD1 is a possible D gene (5 bases). From germline, CDR1 is MNHEY and CDR2 SVGAGI. V was pared by 6 bases and J by 4 bases, with 7 bases between. The CDR3 extends over 12 amino acids. The CDR3, as DNA: TGTGCCAGCAGGCAGGGAAATCAGCCCCAGCATTTT. The encoded protein is CASRQGNQPQHF.

The gene calls are TRBV30 and TRBJ1-1; a possible D gene is TRBD1 (5 bases). Per the germline V gene, CDR1 is GTSNPN and CDR2 is SVGIG (reference sequence). The V gene lost 2 bases and the J gene lost 3 bases, with 16 bases spanning the gap. The CDR3 has 15 residues. The CDR3 reads CAWSIGEAGDTEAFF. The CDR3 DNA sequence: TGTGCCTGGAGTATTGGGGAAGCGGGGGACACTGAAGCTTTCTTT. The variable domain in full, completed from reference TRBV30 and TRBJ1-1, reads SQTIHQWPATLVQPVGSPLSLECTVEGTSNPNLYWYRQAAGRGLQLLFYSVGIGQISSEVPQNLSASRPQDRQFILSSKKLLLSDSGFYLCAWSIGEAGDTEAFFGQGTRLTVV.

The gene calls are TRBV4-3 and TRBJ1-4, with 7 bases aligning to TRBD1. V was pared by 4 bases and J by 5 bases, with 10 bases of the junction left unmatched. Germline-derived CDR1 and CDR2 are LGHNA and YSLEER. The CDR3 runs to 16 residues. The CDR3 coding sequence is TGCGCCAGCAGCCGCTATTCCGGGACAGTGAATGAAAAACTGTTTTTT. Its translation: CASSRYSGTVNEKLFF.

The CDR3 sequence is CASSLSGGTYEQYF. DNA for the CDR3: TGTGCCAGCAGCCTGAGCGGGGGGACCTACGAGCAGTACTTC. The chain carries TRBV7-2 and TRBJ2-7, with TRBD2 identical over 9 bases. J lost 2 bases, V lost 5 bases, and 4 bases had no gene match. This CDR3 spans 14 amino acids. The germline gives CDR1 SGHTA, CDR2 FQGNSA.

This rearrangement joins TRBV6-1 to TRBJ2-4; D may correspond to TRBD1 or TRBD2 (5 bases each). Trimming took 1 base from V and 4 from J, leaving 17 bases between them. This CDR3 spans 17 amino acids. Germline V lookup: CDR1 MNHNS, CDR2 SASEGT. CDR3 nucleotide sequence: TGTGCCAGCAGTGAAGAGGGAGCCCCGGGACCTAAAAACATTCAGTACTTC. Protein sequence: CASSEEGAPGPKNIQYF.

The chain couples TRBV7-6 to TRBJ2-5; D gene uncertain. Germline V gives CDR1 SGHVS, CDR2 FNYEAQ. Trimming removed 1 base at V and 7 bases at J, with 13 bases between. The CDR3 has 14 residues. The CDR3 sequence is CASSLGAGTATQYF. The CDR3 DNA is TGTGCCAGCAGCTTAGGGGCAGGCACAGCGACCCAGTACTTC.

This clone was detected once. V and J are TRBV5-6 and TRBJ2-7, with D tentatively TRBD1 (6 bases). CDR1 and CDR2 (germline): SGHDT, YYEEEE. V lost 2 bases, J lost 2 bases, and 8 bases lay in between. The CDR3 sequence is 13 residues long. CDR3 protein: CASSLKGAYEQYF. The CDR3 DNA reads TGTGCCAGCAGCTTAAAGGGGGCCTACGAGCAGTACTTC.

This clone appeared once. The genes are TRBV19 and TRBJ2-2, with D tentatively TRBD1 (6 bases). The CDR3 runs to 17 residues. V lost 5 bases and J 5 bases, leaving 21 bases between the germline ends. The germline V gene encodes CDR1 LNHDA and CDR2 SQIVND (reference sequence). DNA for the CDR3: TGTGCCAGTAGTCGGGTTCGTGGGACAAGTGATACCGGGGAGCTGTTTTTT. Amino acid sequence: CASSRVRGTSDTGELFF.